Below are 15 T cell receptor beta chains sequenced from a single sample in a study of blood T cell repertoires in COVID-19. Repertoires were generated with immunoSEQ multiplex PCR, while TCRdb's copy carries only in-frame clones and drops some. The sample includes 150,000 to 200,000 clones, approximately 80% of them seen just once. Sample: PBMCs or T cells enriched from blood (not recorded which). Receptors were obtained from a woman in her fifties or sixties who had recovered from COVID-19.

This clone was found a few times. V and J are TRBV19 and TRBJ1-5, with TRBD1 as a possible D gene (6 bases). Germline V CDR1 and CDR2: LNHDA, SQIVND (reference sequence). CDR3 length: 20 amino acids. Deletions cut 4 bases from V and 1 base from J, with 26 bases between. The CDR3 sequence: CASSTLQGKQRLGSNQPQHF. In DNA form, the CDR3 reads TGTGCCAGTAGTACACTACAGGGAAAACAACGGCTCGGGAGCAATCAGCCCCAGCATTTT. The whole variable domain, remainder taken from reference TRBV19 and TRBJ1-5, is DGGITQSPKYLFRKEGQNVTLSCEQNLNHDAMYWYRQDPGQGLRLIYYSQIVNDFQKGDIAEGYSVSREKKESFPLTVTSAQKNPTAFYLCASSTLQGKQRLGSNQPQHFGDGTRLSIL.

The chain carries TRBV4-1 and TRBJ1-2; a possible D gene is TRBD1 (6 bases). The CDR3 has 15 residues. The germline V gene has CDR1 MGHRA and CDR2 YSYEKL. The ends were cut back, 3 bases at V and 2 bases at J, with 13 bases in the middle. The CDR3 DNA reads as TGCGCCAGCAGCCAGGCCTTTACAGGGAACTATGGCTACACCTTC. It codes for CASSQAFTGNYGYTF.

The CDR3 region is CASSFRAGELFF. CDR3 DNA sequence: TGTGCCAGCAGCTTCAGGGCCGGGGAGCTGTTTTTT. This chain links TRBV7-6 with TRBJ2-2; possibly TRBD1 for D (5 bases). Germline loops: CDR1 SGHVS, CDR2 FNYEAQ. V lost 3 bases, J lost 6 bases, and 5 bases lay in between. The CDR3 has 12 amino acids.

The rearrangement uses TRBV19 and TRBJ2-7, with 7 bases matching TRBD1. The junction had 9 bases not matched to a gene; V was cut back by 5 bases and J by 5 bases. This CDR3 has 14 amino acids. Germline values: CDR1 LNHDA, CDR2 SQIVND (reference sequence). Here the CDR3 reads CASSQQRGGHEQYF. CDR3 DNA sequence: TGTGCCAGTAGTCAACAGAGAGGGGGCCACGAGCAGTACTTC.

This chain connects TRBV9 to TRBJ1-3; 12 nucleotides match TRBD1. Germline V gene data show CDR1 as SGDLS and CDR2 as YYNGEE. With V trimmed by 7 bases and J by 0 bases, 5 bases remained unmatched. The CDR3 loop spans 16 amino acids. The CDR3 DNA reads TGTGCCAGCCGTCCGGGACAGGGGGCCTCTGGAAACACCATATATTTT. Translation gives CASRPGQGASGNTIYF.

The V and J genes are TRBV19 and TRBJ2-5; possibly TRBD2 for D (7 bases). Trimming cost V 10 bases and J 3 bases, with 18 bases left between them. Germline V gene lookup returns CDR1 LNHDA and CDR2 SQIVND (reference sequence). The CDR3 length is 14 residues. As DNA, the CDR3 is TGTGCCACCCGCCCCGGGGGGCGCGAAGAGACCCAGTACTTC. Protein sequence: CATRPGGREETQYF.

The chain uses TRBV20-1 and TRBJ2-1; D remains unclear. Germline loops: CDR1 DFQATT, CDR2 SNEGSKA (reference sequence). This CDR3 comprises 10 residues. Trimming shortened V by 6 bases and J by 3 bases, and 3 bases separated the two germline ends. CDR3 sequence (DNA): TGCAGTGCCCTCTACAATGAGCAGTTCTTC. This encodes CSALYNEQFF.

The chain combines TRBV5-6 with TRBJ1-4; 7 bases agree with TRBD1. Trimming cost V 0 bases and J 7 bases; bases outside gene matches: 6. The CDR3 covers 15 residues. Germline V gene data show CDR1 as SGHDT and CDR2 as YYEEEE. The CDR3 reads CASSLVRGQTEKLFF. The CDR3 DNA sequence: TGTGCCAGCAGCTTGGTGAGGGGACAGACTGAAAAACTGTTTTTT.

The chain couples TRBV18 to TRBJ1-2, with 9 bases identical to TRBD1. The CDR3 runs to 14 residues. The germline CDR1 and CDR2 sequences are KGHSH and LQKENI. J gave up 6 bases and V 3 bases, and 5 bases lay outside the gene matches. The chain's CDR3 is CASSPGNRGHGYTF. The CDR3 DNA reads as TGTGCCAGCTCACCCGGCAACAGGGGGCATGGCTACACCTTC.

The chain employs TRBV19 and TRBJ1-2; no definite D call. Germline CDR1 and CDR2: LNHDA and SQIVND (reference sequence). The CDR3 is 16 residues long. Trimming stripped 1 base from V and 0 bases from J, with 12 bases between. The chain's CDR3 is CASSIGQLAANYGYTF. CDR3 coding DNA: TGTGCCAGTAGTATAGGCCAGCTTGCGGCTAACTATGGCTACACCTTC.

V gene TRBV2 combines with J gene TRBJ1-6, with D uncertain. Trimming took off 6 bases at V and 6 bases at J, with 12 bases between the two ends. Germline V gene lookup returns CDR1 SNHLY and CDR2 FYNNEI. The CDR3 has 14 amino acids. Here the CDR3 reads CASSEPVLNSPLHF. In DNA, the CDR3 is TGTGCCAGCAGCGAACCGGTCCTTAATTCACCCCTCCACTTT.

V and J are TRBV7-2 and TRBJ1-1; perhaps TRBD1 as D (5 bases). Trimming cost V 5 bases and J 1 base, with 17 bases left between them. The CDR3 contains 16 residues. Germline lookup yields CDR1 SGHTA and CDR2 FQGNSA. The CDR3 spells CASSRPGGRGNTEAFF. The CDR3 bases are TGTGCCAGCAGCCGGCCCGGGGGGAGGGGGAACACTGAAGCTTTCTTT.

A few counts support this clone. V and J are TRBV28 and TRBJ1-2; D not certain. With 5 bases removed from V and 3 bases from J, the gap between germline ends came to 4 bases. Per the germline V gene, CDR1 is MDHEN and CDR2 is SYDVKM. The CDR3 is 11 residues long. CDR3 sequence: CASSTYYGYTF. As DNA, the CDR3 is TGTGCCAGCAGTACTTACTATGGCTACACCTTC.

The rearrangement links TRBV10-1 to TRBJ1-1; D not resolved. The CDR3 is made up of 14 amino acids. Germline values: CDR1 WNHNN, CDR2 SYGVQD (reference sequence). V was trimmed by 6 bases and J by 1 base, leaving 12 bases between them. The CDR3: CASSAFSGNTEAFF. CDR3 DNA sequence: TGCGCCAGCAGCGCCTTCTCAGGGAACACTGAAGCTTTCTTT.

The chain uses TRBV29-1 and TRBJ2-1, with D possibly TRBD2 on 6 matching bases. This CDR3 contains 12 residues. Deletions cut 5 bases from V and 4 bases from J, with 9 bases between. Per the germline V gene, CDR1 is SQVTM and CDR2 is ANQGSEA. The DNA for the CDR3 is TGCAGCGTTATAGCGGCTTACAATGAGCAGTTCTTC. Translated, it gives CSVIAAYNEQFF.